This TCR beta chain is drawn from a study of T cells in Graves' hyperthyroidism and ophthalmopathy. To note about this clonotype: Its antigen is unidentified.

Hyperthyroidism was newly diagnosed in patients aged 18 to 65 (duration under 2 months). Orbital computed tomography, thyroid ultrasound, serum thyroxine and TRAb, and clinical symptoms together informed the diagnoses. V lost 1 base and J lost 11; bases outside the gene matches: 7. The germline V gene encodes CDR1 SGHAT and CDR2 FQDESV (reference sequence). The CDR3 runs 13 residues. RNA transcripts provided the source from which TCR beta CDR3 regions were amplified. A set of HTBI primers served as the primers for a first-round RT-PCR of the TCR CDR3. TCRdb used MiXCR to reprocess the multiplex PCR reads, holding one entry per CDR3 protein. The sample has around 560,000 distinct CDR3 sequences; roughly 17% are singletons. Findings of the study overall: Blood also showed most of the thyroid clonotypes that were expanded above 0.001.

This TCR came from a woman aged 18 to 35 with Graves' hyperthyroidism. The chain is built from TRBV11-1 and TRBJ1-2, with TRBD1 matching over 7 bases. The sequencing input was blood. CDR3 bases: TGTGCCAGCAGCTTAGATGGGGACAGAAGGTACACCTTC. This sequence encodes CASSLDGDRRYTF.